This entry is about one T cell receptor (beta chain). PCR amplification relied on 60 Vbeta primers (plus 13 Jbeta primers). Libraries were prepared by immunoSEQ multiplex PCR; TCRdb keeps only in-frame clonotypes and omits some of them. The sample carries fewer than 200,000 clones, roughly 82% recorded once. The data were taken from a study of cytomegalovirus exposure and HLA in healthy donors. V shed 5 bases, J shed 6 bases, and the junction held 10 bases outside the gene matches. The germline V gene has CDR1 SEHNR and CDR2 FQNEAQ (reference sequence). This CDR3 region has 14 residues. The material sequenced was PBMCs. The rearrangement links TRBV7-9 to TRBJ2-7; 7 bases are a match to TRBD1. The sequence was obtained from a girl aged 10 to 17 in good health and CMV-seropositive. The CDR3 coding sequence is TGTGCCAGCAGCGCACGACAGGGTCGGGCCGAGCAGTACTTC. It specifies CASSARQGRAEQYF.